This record concerns one T cell receptor (beta chain) sequence. This clonotype was seen more than once but under ten times. The antigen it binds to is not known. The sample holds no much larger clone one base away, and base qualities are not on file. The library was produced with RACE. Sequencing relied on a NextSeq 500. During library preparation, unique molecular identifiers were attached to individual cDNA molecules so that TCRs could be counted quantitatively and reproducibly. For every blood RNA sample, sequencing covered both the TCR alpha and TCR beta chains. The original pipeline was this. Samples had a median of about 96,000 TCRs, with a range from about 23,224 to 700,000. The Decombinator software suite was used to annotate the V, J and CDR3 of the TCR reads. For PS versus PT1 abundance plots, all samples were subsampled to the same number of TCRs (28,000). TCRs were defined as expanded if absent before sensitization and observed at least eight times at the 2-week time point. The public sequencing data were trimmed at Q25 with fastp and processed into clonotypes with MiXCR by TCRdb, which kept only in-frame beta chains. Rows matching on CDR3 protein sequence are summarized as one entry with the most common DNA and genes. These V and J calls derive from TCRdb rather than the authors' analysis. For this sample there are about 84,000 distinct CDR3 sequences; over 9.5% appear just once. The top ten clones comprise 5% of the sample.

This record comes from a study of human T cells and chemical hapten exposure (dated by TCRdb to the early 2020s). General notes on the study: For sensitization, 2% DPC in acetone was applied to a roughly 2 cm by roughly 2 cm area of upper inner arm skin. Patients additionally received weekly therapeutic DPC doses to the scalp throughout the roughly 24-week study period. The study tracked peripheral blood TCR repertoire changes in vivo during primary and secondary sensitization to the hapten diphenylcyclopropenone (DPC) in alopecia patients. Patch testing was performed on the upper back with Finn chambers containing 0.01% DPC, and the patch tests were scored after 6 days according to International Contact Dermatitis Research Group standards. The libraries were sequenced as a pool, and the TCR yield per sample differed mostly because of small variations in library volumes within the pool. The mostly female patient cohort included alopecia areata with under or over 50% scalp involvement, alopecia totalis and alopecia universalis. Under 30 alopecia patients gave blood for TCR sequencing at one to four time points (pre-sensitization, 2, 6 and 24 weeks). Blood samples were taken from patients before sensitization (week 0) and at 2, 6 and about 24 weeks after DPC sensitization. Beyond this particular receptor, the publication reports: The number of PT1 expanded TCRs positively correlated with patch test score, significant at thresholds 8, 16 and 32 but not 4. Significantly more large CDR3 similarity clusters were formed by expanded TCRs than by pre-sensitization or healthy control sets, consistent with antigen-driven responses. Because all patients had alopecia, a presumed autoimmune disease, the immune response of the patients might differ from that of healthy individuals. No change with DPC sensitization was found in the number of TCRs above 1 in 1000 frequency, and no evidence of global repertoire structure alterations was found. Repeated subsampling changed both the strength of the expansion versus patch-test correlation and the threshold at which the correlation became significant.

Via the germline V gene (reference sequence), CDR1 is GTSNPN and CDR2 SVGIG. The CDR3 sequence holds 13 residues, the cysteine and phenylalanine included. The entry retains the CDR3 DNA only, 39 bases that are in frame from base 1. The germline ends are 14 bases apart after V is trimmed by 4 bases and J by 8 bases. The time point label for this specimen denotes: patch test 2, 6 weeks after DPC sensitization. Taken with the paper, the label for treatment or condition translates to: therapeutic diphenylcyclopropenone sensitization with weekly scalp DPC. At every patch-test visit, the blood draw took place before the patch test was put on. Patients were eligible if aged 18 to 70, diagnosed with alopecia and judged suitable for DPC therapy, and pregnant patients were excluded. Total RNA was extracted from unfractionated whole blood collected in Tempus Blood RNA tubes.

This receptor was identified in a woman aged 45-59 years with alopecia areata. Some clones in this sample may be carry-over from other donors' samples. This sequence uses TRBV30 and TRBJ2-2; the D segment cannot be called with confidence. Here the sequenced sample was whole blood, taken in connection with sensitization to the hapten diphenylcyclopropenone (DPC). The CDR3 loop reads CAWNFGSPGELFF. The nucleotide sequence is given as TGTGCCTGGAACTTCGGCAGCCCGGGGGAGCTGTTTTTT.